The 9 T cell receptor beta chains reported below all come from one sample, sequenced in a study of tissue T cells after allogeneic stem cell transplantation. Time point defined: mouse harvest day 7 after allogeneic transplant. The graft held 10^6 splenic CD5+ T cells and 10^7 T-cell-depleted bone marrow cells. Profiled with immunoSEQ multiplex PCR; TCRdb holds only in-frame clones, not every one. The table records 6,000 to 8,500 clones, about 50% of them present only once. Sequences were obtained from lymph node tissue. These receptors all come from a female BALB/c mouse given C57BL/6 T cells with graft-versus-host disease after an allogeneic hematopoietic cell transplant.

This clone was seen just once. The gene symbols are mouse symbols. The CDR3 end is not reached by the read, which stops 1 residue before it; the germline J gene fills it in. This chain uses TRBV12-1 with TRBJ2-7, with 10 bases fitting TRBD2. Germline V gene lookup returns CDR1 SGHSN and CDR2 HYEKVE. This CDR3 contains 15 residues. Trimming at V came to 0 bases and at J to 7 bases, leaving 8 bases not matched to a gene. CDR3 sequence: CASSLRWGGAGEQYF. The CDR3 bases that were read are TGTGCCAGCTCTCTCCGCTGGGGGGGCGCGGGGGAACAGTAC.

This clone came up once. Gene labels here are mouse ones. Read sequence stops 1 residue before the CDR3 end, and the germline J gene provides the missing end. The V and J genes are TRBV14 and TRBJ1-1; D not certain. Per the germline V gene, CDR1 is SGHDT and CDR2 is FRDEAV. With 2 bases removed from V and 2 bases from J, the gap between germline ends came to 7 bases. The CDR3 runs 13 residues. The CDR3 DNA, read in part, is TGTGCCAGCAGTTTGGGCCCCAACACAGAAGTCTTC. Translated, it gives CASSLGPNTEVF. The full CDR3 reads CASSLGPNTEVFF.

Notes on this clone: Gene names and germline refer to mouse. The CDR3 goes on 1 residue after the read ends, and that part is filled in from the germline J gene. Different DNA sequences within this sample yield the same CDR3. The gene calls are TRBV12-1 and TRBJ2-5; 10 nucleotides match TRBD2. J was trimmed by 3 bases and V by 4 bases; bases with no gene match: 3. Germline V gene lookup returns CDR1 SGHSN and CDR2 HYEKVE. This CDR3 contains 14 residues. CDR3 bases read: TGTGCCAGCTCCCAGGACTGGGGGCAAGACACCCAGTAC. The encoded protein is CASSQDWGQDTQY. The whole CDR3 is CASSQDWGQDTQYF.

This clone has just one count. Mouse gene names and germline throughout. This chain's CDR3 is CASSMRSGQGNTGQLYF. The CDR3 DNA, read in part, is TGTGCCAGCAGTATGCGGTCGGGGCAGGGTAACACCGGGCAGCTCTAC. This chain joins TRBV19 and TRBJ2-2; either TRBD1 or TRBD2 may fit D (5 bases each). The sequence runs out 1 residue before the end of the CDR3; the remainder is reconstructed from the germline J gene. Germline CDR1 and CDR2: FNHDT and SITEND (reference sequence). Trimming removed 2 bases at V and 2 bases at J, with 16 bases between. CDR3 size: 17 residues.

This clone was detected only a few times. All gene names here are mouse names. The read finishes 1 residue shy of the CDR3 end, and the germline J gene is used to complete it. The rearrangement links TRBV12-2 to TRBJ2-7, with 10 bases that match TRBD2. CDR1 is SGHLS and CDR2 is HYDKME in the germline V gene. The CDR3 runs 16 residues. Germline trimming cut 3 bases from V and 0 bases from J; bases unmatched to any gene: 7. CDR3: CASSFGLGALSYEQYF. The sequenced CDR3 bases are TGTGCCAGCTCTTTCGGACTGGGGGCCCTCTCCTATGAACAGTAC.

This clone is a singleton in its sample. Any gene name here is a mouse gene name. The sequence runs out 1 residue before the end of the CDR3; the remainder is reconstructed from the germline J gene. The genes are TRBV13-2 and TRBJ2-4; TRBD2 matches at 8 bases. Germline CDR1 and CDR2: NNHNN and SYGAGS (reference sequence). The CDR3 runs 13 residues. Germline trimming cut 0 bases from V and 8 bases from J; bases unmatched to any gene: 2. The sequenced CDR3 bases are TGTGCCAGCGGTGATGCTGGGGGGAGCACCTTGTAC. It yields the protein CASGDAGGSTLY. The whole CDR3 sequence reads CASGDAGGSTLYF.

In regard to this clone: Gene names denote mouse genes. Coverage ceases 1 residue before the CDR3 finishes, and the germline J gene fills in the end. The chain links TRBV13-2 to TRBJ2-5, with 10 bases aligning to TRBD2. Losses at the gene ends were 2 bases for V and 3 bases for J; bases not matched to a gene: 6. CDR1 and CDR2 from the germline V gene are NNHNN and SYGAGS (reference sequence). CDR3 size: 16 residues. Incomplete CDR3 DNA: TGTGCCAGCGGTGAGGCCCGGACTGGGGGACAAGACACCCAGTAC. This codes for CASGEARTGGQDTQY. The entire CDR3 sequence reads CASGEARTGGQDTQYF.

Regarding this clone: Mouse names are used for the genes. The CDR3 is cut off 1 residue early in the read; its end comes from the germline J gene. The chain links TRBV1 to TRBJ2-5, with 10 bases identical to TRBD1. From germline, CDR1 is NSQYPW and CDR2 LRSPGD (reference sequence). J lost 7 bases, V lost 4 bases, and 8 bases had no gene match. The CDR3 is 15 amino acids. CDR3 residues: CTCSDRDRGGHTQYF. Partial CDR3 DNA: TGCACCTGCAGTGACCGGGACAGGGGAGGACACACCCAGTAC.

This clone was recorded only once. Germline and genes here are mouse. CDR3 bases read: TGTGCCAGCAGCCAAGCGGACTGGGGGGGTTATGAACAGTAC. Protein product: CASSQADWGGYEQY. The full CDR3 is CASSQADWGGYEQYF. V is TRBV13-2 and J is TRBJ2-7, with TRBD2 matching 12 bases. From the germline J gene comes the end of the CDR3, since the read stops 1 residue before it. The CDR3 totals 15 residues. Germline lookup yields CDR1 NNHNN and CDR2 SYGAGS (reference sequence). Losses at the gene ends were 7 bases for V and 4 bases for J; bases not matched to a gene: 9.